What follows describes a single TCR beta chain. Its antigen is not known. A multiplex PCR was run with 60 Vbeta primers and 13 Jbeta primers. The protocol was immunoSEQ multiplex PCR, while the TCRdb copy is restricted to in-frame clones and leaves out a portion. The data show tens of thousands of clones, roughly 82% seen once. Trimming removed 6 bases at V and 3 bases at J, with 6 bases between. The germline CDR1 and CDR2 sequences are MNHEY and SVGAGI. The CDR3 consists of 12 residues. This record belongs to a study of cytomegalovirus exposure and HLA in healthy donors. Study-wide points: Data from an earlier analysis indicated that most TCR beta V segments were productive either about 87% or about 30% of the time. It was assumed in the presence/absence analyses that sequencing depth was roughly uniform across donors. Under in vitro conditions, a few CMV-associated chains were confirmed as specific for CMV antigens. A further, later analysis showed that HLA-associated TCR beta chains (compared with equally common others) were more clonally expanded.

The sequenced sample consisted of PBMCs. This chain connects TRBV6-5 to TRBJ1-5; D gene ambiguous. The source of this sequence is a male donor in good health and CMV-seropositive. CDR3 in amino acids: CASSGTNQPQHF. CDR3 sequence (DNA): TGTGCCAGCAGCGGTACCAATCAGCCCCAGCATTTT.